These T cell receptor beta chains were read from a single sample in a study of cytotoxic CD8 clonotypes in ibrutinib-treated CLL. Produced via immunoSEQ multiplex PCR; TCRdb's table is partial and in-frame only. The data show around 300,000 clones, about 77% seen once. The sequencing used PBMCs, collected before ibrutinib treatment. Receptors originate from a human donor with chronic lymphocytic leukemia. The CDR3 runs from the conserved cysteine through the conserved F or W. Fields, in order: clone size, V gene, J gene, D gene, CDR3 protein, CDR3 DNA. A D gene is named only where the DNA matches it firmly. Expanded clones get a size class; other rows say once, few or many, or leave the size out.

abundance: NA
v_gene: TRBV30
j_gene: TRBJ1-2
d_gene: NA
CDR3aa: CAWTRNADSNGYTF
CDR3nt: TGTGCCTGGACCCGCAACGCGGACAGTAATGGCTACACCTTC

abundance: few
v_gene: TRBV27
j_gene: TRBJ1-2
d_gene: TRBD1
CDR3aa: CASSGARQGIFGYTF
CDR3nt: TGTGCCAGCAGTGGCGCAAGACAGGGGATCTTTGGCTACACCTTC

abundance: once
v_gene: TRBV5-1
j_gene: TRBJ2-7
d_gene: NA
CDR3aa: CASSFPGAGDEQYF
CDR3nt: TGCGCCAGCAGCTTCCCGGGGGCCGGGGACGAGCAGTACTTC

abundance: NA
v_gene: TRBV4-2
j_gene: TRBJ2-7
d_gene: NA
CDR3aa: CASSHEPLYEQYF
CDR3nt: TGTGCCAGCAGCCACGAGCCCCTGTACGAGCAGTACTTC

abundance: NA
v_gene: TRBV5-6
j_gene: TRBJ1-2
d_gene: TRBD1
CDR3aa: CASSVWTGPGYTF
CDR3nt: TGTGCCAGCAGCGTATGGACAGGGCCTGGCTACACCTTC

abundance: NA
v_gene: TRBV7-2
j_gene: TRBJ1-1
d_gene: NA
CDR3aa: CASSSRQEGNTEAFF
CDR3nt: TGTGCCAGCAGCTCTCGACAGGAGGGGAACACTGAAGCTTTCTTT

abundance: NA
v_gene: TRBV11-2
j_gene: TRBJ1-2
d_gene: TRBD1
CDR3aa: CASSLQGEWGYTF
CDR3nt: TGTGCCAGCAGTCTTCAGGGGGAATGGGGCTACACCTTC

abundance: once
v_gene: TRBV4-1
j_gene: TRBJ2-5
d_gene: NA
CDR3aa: CASSQDFLGSRAETQYF
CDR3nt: TGCGCCAGCAGCCAAGATTTTTTAGGATCCAGGGCAGAGACCCAGTACTTC

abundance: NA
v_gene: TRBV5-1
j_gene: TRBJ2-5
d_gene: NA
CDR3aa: CASSLASDQETQYF
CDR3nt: TGCGCCAGCAGCTTGGCGTCAGATCAAGAGACCCAGTACTTC

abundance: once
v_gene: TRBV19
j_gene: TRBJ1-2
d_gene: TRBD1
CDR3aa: CASRLRDRVGYTF
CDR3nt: TGTGCCAGTCGTCTGAGGGACAGGGTTGGCTACACCTTC

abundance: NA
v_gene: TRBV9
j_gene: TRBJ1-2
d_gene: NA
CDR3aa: CASSAGWGSGYTF
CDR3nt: TGTGCCAGCAGCGCCGGGTGGGGGAGTGGCTACACCTTC

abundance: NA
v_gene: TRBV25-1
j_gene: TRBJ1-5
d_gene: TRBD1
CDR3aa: CASSGTGVSNQPQHF
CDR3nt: TGTGCCAGCAGTGGAACAGGGGTGAGCAATCAGCCCCAGCATTTT

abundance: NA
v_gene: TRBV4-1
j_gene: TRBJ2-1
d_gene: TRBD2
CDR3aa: CASSQDPLAGQFF
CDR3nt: TGCGCCAGCAGCCAAGATCCCCTAGCGGGTCAGTTCTTC

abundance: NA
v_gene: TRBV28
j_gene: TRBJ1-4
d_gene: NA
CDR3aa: CAIRSAATNEKLFF
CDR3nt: TGTGCCATCCGTTCGGCTGCAACTAATGAAAAACTGTTTTTT

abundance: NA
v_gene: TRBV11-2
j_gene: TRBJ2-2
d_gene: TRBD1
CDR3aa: CASSLFMTGHNAELFF
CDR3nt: TGTGCCAGCAGCTTATTCATGACAGGGCATAATGCCGAGCTGTTTTTT

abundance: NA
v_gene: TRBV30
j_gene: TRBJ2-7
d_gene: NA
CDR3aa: CAWSSPGARYEQYF
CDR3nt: TGTGCCTGGAGTTCACCGGGGGCAAGGTACGAGCAGTACTTC

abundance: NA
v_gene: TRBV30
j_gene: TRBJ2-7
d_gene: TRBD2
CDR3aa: CAWSPRWIAGVGAYEQYF
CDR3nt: TGTGCCTGGAGTCCCCGATGGATAGCGGGAGTAGGGGCCTACGAGCAGTACTTC

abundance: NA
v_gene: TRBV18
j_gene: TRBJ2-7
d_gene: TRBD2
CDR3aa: CASSRSGRSDEQYF
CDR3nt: TGTGCCAGCTCACGAAGCGGGAGAAGCGACGAGCAGTACTTC

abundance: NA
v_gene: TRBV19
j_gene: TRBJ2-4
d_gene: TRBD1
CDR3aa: CASRDRTGMPENIQYF
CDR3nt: TGTGCCAGTAGGGACAGGACAGGGATGCCCGAAAACATTCAGTACTTC

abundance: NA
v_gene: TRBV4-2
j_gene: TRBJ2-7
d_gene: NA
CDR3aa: CASSQEPFGYEQYF
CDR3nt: TGTGCCAGCAGCCAAGAACCTTTTGGCTACGAGCAGTACTTC

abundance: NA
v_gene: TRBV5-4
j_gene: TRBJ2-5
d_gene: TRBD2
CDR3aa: CASSRGLAEPQETQYF
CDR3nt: TGTGCCAGCAGCCGGGGACTAGCGGAGCCCCAAGAGACCCAGTACTTC

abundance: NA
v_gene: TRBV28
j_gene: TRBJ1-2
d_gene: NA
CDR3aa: CASSPGTAVYGYTF
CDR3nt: TGTGCCAGCAGTCCGGGGACCGCCGTCTATGGCTACACCTTC

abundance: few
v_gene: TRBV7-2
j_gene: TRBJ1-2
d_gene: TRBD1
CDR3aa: CASSLNRQGASHTF
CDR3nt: TGTGCCAGCAGCCTAAATCGACAGGGGGCATCCCACACCTTC

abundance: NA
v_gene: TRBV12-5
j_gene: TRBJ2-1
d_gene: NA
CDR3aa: CASALGLVGYNEQFF
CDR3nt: TGTGCTAGTGCTCTCGGACTGGTGGGCTACAATGAGCAGTTCTTC

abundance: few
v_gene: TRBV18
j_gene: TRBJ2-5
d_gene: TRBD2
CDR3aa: CASSPGLQETQYF
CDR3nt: TGTGCCAGCTCACCGGGACTACAAGAGACCCAGTACTTC

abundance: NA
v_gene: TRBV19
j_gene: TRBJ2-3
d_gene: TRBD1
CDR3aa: CASRWTGNSDTQYF
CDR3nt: TGTGCCAGTAGGTGGACAGGGAATTCAGATACGCAGTATTTT

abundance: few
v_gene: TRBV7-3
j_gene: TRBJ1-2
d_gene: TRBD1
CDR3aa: CASSPGQGDGYTF
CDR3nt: TGTGCCAGCAGCCCTGGACAGGGGGACGGCTACACCTTC

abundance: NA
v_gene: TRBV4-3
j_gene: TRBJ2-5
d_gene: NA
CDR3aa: CASSQEFGETQYF
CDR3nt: TGCGCCAGCAGCCAAGAGTTCGGTGAGACCCAGTACTTC

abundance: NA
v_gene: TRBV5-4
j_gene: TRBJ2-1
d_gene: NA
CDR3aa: CASSQPGTTRNEQFF
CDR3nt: TGTGCCAGCAGCCAACCCGGGACCACCCGCAATGAGCAGTTCTTC

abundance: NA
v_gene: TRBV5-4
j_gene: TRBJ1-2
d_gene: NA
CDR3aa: CASSLAISTARYGYTF
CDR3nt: TGTGCCAGCAGCCTGGCTATCTCGACGGCGCGCTATGGCTACACCTTC

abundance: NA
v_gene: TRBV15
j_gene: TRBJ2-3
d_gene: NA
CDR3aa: CATSRSPYPGTDTQYF
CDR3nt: TGTGCCACCAGCCGTAGCCCCTACCCGGGAACAGATACGCAGTATTTT

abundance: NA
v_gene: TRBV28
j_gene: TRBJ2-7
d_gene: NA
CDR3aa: CASSPGLVYEQYF
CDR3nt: TGTGCCAGCAGTCCGGGACTGGTATACGAGCAGTACTTC

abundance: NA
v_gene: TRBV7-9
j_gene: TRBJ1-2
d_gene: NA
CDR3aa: CASSGQTERAYTF
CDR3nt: TGTGCCAGCAGCGGCCAGACAGAACGTGCCTACACCTTC

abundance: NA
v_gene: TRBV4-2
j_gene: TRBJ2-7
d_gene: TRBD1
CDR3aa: CASSLRTGDTYEQYF
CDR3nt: TGTGCCAGCAGCCTCCGGACAGGGGATACCTACGAGCAGTACTTC

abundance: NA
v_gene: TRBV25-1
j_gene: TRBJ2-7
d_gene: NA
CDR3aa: CASSEYFPGPKQYF
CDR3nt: TGTGCCAGCAGTGAATATTTCCCAGGGCCGAAGCAGTACTTC

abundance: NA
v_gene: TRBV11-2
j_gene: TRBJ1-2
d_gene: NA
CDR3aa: CASSFSLGGDNYGYTF
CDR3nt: TGTGCCAGCAGCTTCTCTTTAGGGGGGGATAACTATGGCTACACCTTC

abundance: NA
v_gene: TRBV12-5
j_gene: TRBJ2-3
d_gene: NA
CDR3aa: CASGSGLLTVTDTQYF
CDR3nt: TGTGCTAGTGGATCGGGACTCCTGACTGTCACAGATACGCAGTATTTT

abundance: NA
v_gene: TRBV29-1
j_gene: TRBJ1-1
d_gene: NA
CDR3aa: CSTRGNTEAFF
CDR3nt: TGCAGCACCCGGGGAAACACTGAAGCTTTCTTT

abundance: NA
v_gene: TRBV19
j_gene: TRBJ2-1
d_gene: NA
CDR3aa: CASSIRHGGDEQFF
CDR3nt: TGTGCCAGTAGTATTAGGCACGGGGGAGATGAGCAGTTCTTC

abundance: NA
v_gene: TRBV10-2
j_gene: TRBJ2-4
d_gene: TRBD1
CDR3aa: CASSDPVRTRGLGSKNIQYF
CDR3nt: TGCGCCAGCAGTGACCCCGTCCGGACCAGGGGGTTGGGATCGAAAAACATTCAGTACTTC

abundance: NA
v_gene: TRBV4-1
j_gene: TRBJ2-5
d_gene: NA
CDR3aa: CASSQVGAPGPQYF
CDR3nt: TGCGCCAGCAGCCAAGTGGGAGCTCCAGGGCCCCAGTACTTC

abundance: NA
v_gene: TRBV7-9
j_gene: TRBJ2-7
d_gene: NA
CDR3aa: CASSLGPAGAYEQYF
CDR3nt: TGTGCCAGCAGCTTAGGGCCAGCGGGCGCCTACGAGCAGTACTTC

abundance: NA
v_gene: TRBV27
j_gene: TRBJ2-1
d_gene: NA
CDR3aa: CASSLGTKPYNEQFF
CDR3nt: TGTGCCAGCAGTTTAGGGACAAAGCCTTACAATGAGCAGTTCTTC

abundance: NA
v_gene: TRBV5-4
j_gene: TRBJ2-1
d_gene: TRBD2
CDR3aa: CASSSTSGTYNEQFF
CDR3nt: TGTGCCAGCAGCTCGACTAGCGGGACATACAATGAGCAGTTCTTC

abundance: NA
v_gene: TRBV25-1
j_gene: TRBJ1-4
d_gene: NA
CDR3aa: CASSEFGQGEKLFF
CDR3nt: TGTGCCAGCAGTGAATTCGGTCAGGGGGAAAAACTGTTTTTT

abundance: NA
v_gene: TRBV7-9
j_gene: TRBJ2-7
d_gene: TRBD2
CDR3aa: CASRAGGRSYEQYF
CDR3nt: TGTGCCAGTCGTGCGGGAGGGAGGTCCTACGAGCAGTACTTC

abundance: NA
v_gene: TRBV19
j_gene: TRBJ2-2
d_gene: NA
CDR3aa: CASSNGTFLTGELFF
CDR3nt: TGTGCCAGTAGTAACGGGACTTTTTTGACCGGGGAGCTGTTTTTT

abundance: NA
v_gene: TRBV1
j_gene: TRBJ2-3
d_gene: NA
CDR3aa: CTSSQVSSASGRRSTDTQYF
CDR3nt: TGCACCAGCAGCCAAGTCTCTTCGGCTAGCGGGAGAAGGAGCACAGATACGCAGTATTTT

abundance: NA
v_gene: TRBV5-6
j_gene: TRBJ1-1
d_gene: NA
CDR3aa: CASSPGQGSTEAFF
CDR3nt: TGTGCCAGCAGCCCGGGGCAGGGCAGCACTGAAGCTTTCTTT

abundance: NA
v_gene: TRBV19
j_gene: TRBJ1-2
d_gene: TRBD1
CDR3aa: CASLNKGQGDYGYTF
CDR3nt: TGTGCCAGCCTCAATAAGGGACAGGGCGACTATGGCTACACCTTC

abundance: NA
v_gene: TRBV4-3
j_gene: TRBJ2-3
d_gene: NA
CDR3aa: CASSQVRGGSADTQYF
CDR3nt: TGCGCCAGCAGCCAAGTTAGGGGAGGAAGTGCAGATACGCAGTATTTT

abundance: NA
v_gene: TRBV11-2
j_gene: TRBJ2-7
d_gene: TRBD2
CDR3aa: CASSQGLAGGGEQYF
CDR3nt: TGTGCCAGCAGCCAGGGACTAGCGGGAGGAGGCGAGCAGTACTTC

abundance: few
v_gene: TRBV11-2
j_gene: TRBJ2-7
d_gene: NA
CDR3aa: CASSRPTGKSTYEQYF
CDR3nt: TGTGCCAGCAGCCGTCCCACGGGAAAGAGCACCTACGAGCAGTACTTC

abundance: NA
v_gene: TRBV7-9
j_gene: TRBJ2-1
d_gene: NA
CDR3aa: CASSLSVGANEQFF
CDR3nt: TGTGCCAGCAGCTTATCGGTTGGAGCCAATGAGCAGTTCTTC

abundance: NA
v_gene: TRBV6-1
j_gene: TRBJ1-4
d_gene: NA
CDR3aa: CASSEALRTVATNEKLFF
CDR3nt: TGTGCCAGCAGTGAAGCGCTGAGGACGGTTGCAACTAATGAAAAACTGTTTTTT